This note documents a single TCR beta chain sequence. Its cognate antigen is unknown. One junction end disagrees with the germline gene, perhaps due to a read error. This sample is drawn from a study of tumor-infiltrating lymphocytes in primary liver carcinoma. Whole-study context: All lesions had stage T1-T3 N0M0 and about 4 to 10 cm widths. The study's findings and limits: Significantly greater top-250-clone fractions characterized tumors relative to blood (p = 0.039).

Bulk tissue was left unsorted, and RNA and DNA were co-extracted from 20-30 mg of it. Infection with HBV was chronic in patients; they were treatment-naive. Over 80% of the cells were viable tumor cells in every tumor sample. Researchers generated TCR beta cDNA from around 0.55 ug of total RNA, relying on a constant-region primer. Modified slightly, ARM-PCR produced TCR beta libraries over three nested multiplex PCR rounds. TRBV1-TRBV30 forward primers paired with a C-beta reverse primer drove the first two PCR rounds, roughly 9 cycles each. From the multiplex PCR reads, TCRdb called clonotypes with MiXCR, one entry per CDR3 protein. The sample holds fewer than 200,000 distinct CDR3 sequences, 85% seen once. Germline values: CDR1 SGHAT, CDR2 FQDESV (reference sequence). The CDR3 is 15 residues long.

Specimen: tumor tissue from primary liver carcinoma. The TCR sequence derives from a man between 40 and 49 years old with primary liver carcinoma and hepatitis B virus infection. The genes are TRBV11-1 and TRBJ2-7; no definite D call. CDR3 amino acids: CASSSSRYSSYEQYF. The CDR3 DNA sequence: TGTGCCAGCAGCTCGTCCCGGTACTCCTCCTATGAGCAGTACTTC.